This TCR beta chain is drawn from a study of monozygotic twins with inflammatory bowel disease. Study-wide results and caveats: Support was lacking for any single strong IBD-associated signal or clonotype. IBD patients shared fewer clonotypes with others than healthy twins, especially with disease activity.

Germline loops: CDR1 MNHEY, CDR2 SVGAGI. This CDR3 has 19 residues. Details on this clonotype: Its antigen is not identified.

Starting material for each TCR library was around 3,500 ng of total RNA. The UMIs contained a 6-nucleotide sample barcode. They were added by template switching during cDNA synthesis. TCRdb reprocessed the 5' RACE reads, keeping one entry per CDR3 protein, no DNA. The sample has about 440,000 distinct CDR3 sequences; the top ten hold approximately 2.4%. This chain links TRBV6-5 with TRBJ2-7; TCRdb gives TRBD2 as the D gene, but with no DNA this cannot be confirmed. The clonotype comes from a human donor with ulcerative colitis or Crohn's disease, or a healthy co-twin of an affected twin (not recorded which). Sequenced material: blood. CDR3 residues: CASSLGGTSGRALAYEQYF.